This T cell receptor beta chain was captured in a study of CD8 T cells in ankylosing spondylitis. Study-wide results and limits: Previously reported in reactive arthritis synovial fluid and blood were some of the motif variants. Reportedly, disease-linked clones are significantly enriched in ankylosing spondylitis patients' matched synovial fluid.

This clonotype was seen repeatedly, ten times or more. The antigen is not known. TCRdb fed the 5' RACE reads into MiXCR, producing one record per CDR3 protein. The sample consists of 100,000 or so distinct CDR3 sequences, 20% to 30% of them appearing once. The TCR originated in a male donor with ankylosing spondylitis. The specimen sequenced was synovial fluid, either unsorted or a sorted T cell fraction (not recorded which).

DNA of the CDR3: TGTGCCAGTACTCCACAGGGGGACTTGGTTCAGCCCCAGCATTTT. Encoded protein: CASTPQGDLVQPQHF. The rearrangement uses TRBV19 and TRBJ1-5; 8 bases are a match to TRBD1. V lost 7 bases, J lost 6 bases, and 11 bases stayed unmatched. Germline assignment: CDR1 LNHDA and CDR2 SQIVND (reference sequence). The CDR3 has 15 amino acids.